This T cell receptor (beta chain) was retrieved from a study of T cell clones after liver transplantation. Study-wide background: Apart from a few HCV-positive recipients, transplants were for non-autoimmune, non-viral reasons. Points from the study as a whole: Donor-reactive sequences fell more than third party-reactive ones, suggesting partial deletion.

In regard to this clone: Its antigen remains unknown.

Sequencing was performed with immunoSEQ multiplex PCR; in TCRdb, only in-frame clones are kept and a portion is missing. The sample yields about 120,000 clones, 90% seen once. The input for sequencing was CD4+ T cells from blood, taken 12 months after liver transplant. The TCR comes from a human patient who received a liver transplant. Part of the T cell pool may stem from the graft donor.

The CDR3 nucleotides read TGCGCCAGCAGCTTGGGCGGGAGTGAAGATACGCAGTATTTT. Translated: CASSLGGSEDTQYF. This chain connects TRBV5-1 to TRBJ2-3; 7 positions match TRBD2. J gave up 5 bases and V 0 bases, and 3 bases lay outside the gene matches. CDR3 length equals 14 residues. Germline CDR1 and CDR2: SGHRS and YFSETQ.